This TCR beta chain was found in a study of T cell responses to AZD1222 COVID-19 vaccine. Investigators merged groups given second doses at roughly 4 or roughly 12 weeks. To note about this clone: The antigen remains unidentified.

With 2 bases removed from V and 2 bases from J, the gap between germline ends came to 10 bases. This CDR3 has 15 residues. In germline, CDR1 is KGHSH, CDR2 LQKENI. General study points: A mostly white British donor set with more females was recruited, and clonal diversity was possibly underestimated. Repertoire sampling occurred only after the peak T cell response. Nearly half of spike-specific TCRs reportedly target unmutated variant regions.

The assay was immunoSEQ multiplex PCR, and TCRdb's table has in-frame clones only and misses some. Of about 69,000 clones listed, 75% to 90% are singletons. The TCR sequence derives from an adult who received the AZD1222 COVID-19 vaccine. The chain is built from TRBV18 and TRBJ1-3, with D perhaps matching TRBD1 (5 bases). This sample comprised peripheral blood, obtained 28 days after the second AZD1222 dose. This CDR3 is CASSPGGRAGNTIYF. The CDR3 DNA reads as TGTGCCAGCTCACCAGGGGGTAGAGCTGGAAACACCATATATTTT. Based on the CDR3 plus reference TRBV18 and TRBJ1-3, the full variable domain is NAGVMQNPRHLVRRRGQEARLRCSPMKGHSHVYWYRQLPEEGLKFMVYLQKENIIDESGMPKERFSAEFPKEGPSILRIQQVVRGDSAAYFCASSPGGRAGNTIYFGEGSWLTVV.